This entry lists 18 T cell receptor beta chains sequenced from one sample in a study of graft-versus-host responses after intestinal transplantation. Produced via immunoSEQ multiplex PCR; TCRdb's table is partial and in-frame only. This table has approximately 92,000 clones, around nine tenths appearing once. Their cognate antigens are unknown. The material sequenced was unstimulated CD8+ T cells sorted from spleen or lymph node cells, taken before intestinal transplant. These receptors were obtained from a human donor who received an intestinal transplant.

The rearrangement joins TRBV11-3 to TRBJ2-5, with D possibly matching TRBD2 (5 bases). Germline assignment: CDR1 SGHNT and CDR2 YENEEA. Between the trimmed V and J ends, which lost 5 bases and 5 bases, there was a span of 15 bases. The CDR3 loop spans 14 amino acids. Here the CDR3 DNA reads TGTGCCAGCAGCCCCCGTAGCGAACCGGAGACCCAGTACTTC. Protein sequence: CASSPRSEPETQYF.

The chain joins TRBV7-9 to TRBJ1-6; D remains ambiguous. This CDR3 contains 16 residues. The V gene lost 1 base and the J gene lost 6 bases, with 13 bases spanning the gap. Germline CDR1 SEHNR, CDR2 FQNEAQ (reference sequence). The CDR3 reads CASSLVEIDPNSPLHF. The CDR3 DNA reads as TGTGCCAGCAGCTTAGTAGAAATTGACCCTAATTCACCCCTCCACTTT.

J is TRBJ2-5 and V is TRBV5-3; 8 positions agree with TRBD1. TRBV5-3 is marked as an open reading frame, function uncertain. The CDR3 length is 18 residues. With 3 bases clipped from V and 3 bases from J, the junction kept 16 bases outside the gene matches. CDR3: CARSSRTNKTGGKETQYF. For the CDR3, the DNA is TGTGCCAGAAGCTCCCGAACAAATAAAACAGGGGGTAAAGAGACCCAGTACTTC.

J is TRBJ2-3 and V is TRBV7-2, with D perhaps matching TRBD2 (6 bases). CDR3 length: 13 amino acids. V lost 6 bases and J lost 5, with 12 bases in between. The V gene's germline CDR1 is SGHTA and CDR2 FQGNSA. Written as DNA, the CDR3 is TGTGCCAGCAGTCGACTAGTGGGAGATACGCAGTATTTT. Translated: CASSRLVGDTQYF.

This clone was picked up one time. The chain is built from TRBV2 and TRBJ2-3; D might be TRBD1 (6 bases). Germline values: CDR1 SNHLY, CDR2 FYNNEI. Trimming stripped 2 bases from V and 0 bases from J, with 12 bases between. The CDR3 is made up of 16 amino acids. The chain's CDR3 is CASSEQRGFSTDTQYF. Here the CDR3 DNA reads TGTGCCAGCAGTGAACAGAGGGGGTTTAGCACAGATACGCAGTATTTT.

The gene calls are TRBV5-3 and TRBJ1-5; D unclear. TRBV5-3 falls under the ORF class, with uncertain function. V dropped 5 bases and J dropped 1 base, with 22 bases sitting between them. The CDR3 is made up of 18 amino acids. CDR3 nucleotides: TGTGCCAGAAGATTTCCCCGCTCATTAAGGGAGAGCAATCAGCCCCAGCATTTT. Its translation is CARRFPRSLRESNQPQHF.

The CDR3 coding sequence is TGTGCCAGCAGTTATACCCACCCCTACTACGAGCAGTACTTC. This encodes CASSYTHPYYEQYF. This chain joins TRBV6-5 and TRBJ2-7; no definite D call. CDR1 is MNHEY and CDR2 is SVGAGI in the germline V gene. V dropped 3 bases and J dropped 3 bases, with 12 bases sitting between them. The CDR3 sequence is 14 residues long.

The chain joins TRBV6-6 to TRBJ2-7, with D perhaps matching TRBD2 (6 bases). The germline V and J ends were trimmed by 0 bases and 2 bases, with 11 bases remaining between them. The germline V gene has CDR1 MNHNY and CDR2 SVGAGI (reference sequence). The CDR3 has 15 residues. CDR3 region: CASSYSSGSPYEQYF. CDR3 nucleotide sequence: TGTGCCAGCAGTTACTCATCCGGGAGTCCCTACGAGCAGTACTTC.

This clone showed up just once. Mismatch with germline at one junction end may stem from a read error. J is TRBJ2-1 and V is TRBV30, with D unclear. Per germline, CDR1 GTSNPN and CDR2 SVGIG (reference sequence). The CDR3 runs to 14 residues. This chain's CDR3 is CTWSVDGWYNEQFF. The CDR3 DNA reads TGTACCTGGAGTGTAGACGGGTGGTACAATGAGCAGTTCTTC.

The chain carries TRBV4-2 and TRBJ2-3; 10 nucleotides line up with TRBD1. Trimming took 0 bases from V and 0 from J; bases not matched to a gene: 6. CDR1 and CDR2 (germline): LGHNA, YNFKEQ. This CDR3 contains 18 residues. CDR3 region: CASSQDRQGAGSTDTQYF. For the CDR3, the DNA is TGTGCCAGCAGCCAAGATCGACAGGGGGCGGGTAGCACAGATACGCAGTATTTT.

Of note for this clone: This CDR3 fails to terminate in the conserved phenylalanine or tryptophan, so it likely reflects a read error. The limits of the CDR3 on the DNA are not certain, so only TCRdb's listed CDR3 is given. The chain has TRBV30 and TRBJ1-3; the DNA was not used to check the table's D call, TRBD1. The CDR3 length equals 11 residues, ends included. Germline CDR1 is GTSNPN and CDR2 is SVGIG (reference sequence). CDR3 loop: CAWSLADRFQL.

This clone was found once. This rearrangement joins TRBV19 to TRBJ2-7; a possible D gene is TRBD1 (6 bases). Germline V CDR1 and CDR2: LNHDA, SQIVND (reference sequence). The CDR3 length is 15 residues. V shed 1 base and J shed 3 bases, with 13 bases lying between them. The CDR3 loop is CASSIADSEFYEQYF. The CDR3 DNA follows: TGTGCCAGTAGTATAGCGGACAGTGAGTTCTACGAGCAGTACTTC.

This clone appeared a single time. V gene TRBV19 combines with J gene TRBJ2-7, with 7 nucleotides matching TRBD2. Losses at the gene ends were 5 bases for V and 10 bases for J; bases not matched to a gene: 11. Germline-derived CDR1 and CDR2 are LNHDA and SQIVND (reference sequence). This CDR3 is built from 13 residues. As DNA, the CDR3 is TGTGCCAGTAGTCCCGTAATGGGGGGGGACCAGTACTTC. It yields the protein CASSPVMGGDQYF. Together with reference TRBV19 and TRBJ2-7, the CDR3 gives the full variable domain: DGGITQSPKYLFRKEGQNVTLSCEQNLNHDAMYWYRQDPGQGLRLIYYSQIVNDFQKGDIAEGYSVSREKKESFPLTVTSAQKNPTAFYLCASSPVMGGDQYFGPGTRLTVT.

The chain uses TRBV6-5 and TRBJ2-7; tentatively, D is TRBD1 (6 bases). The CDR3 totals 11 residues. Trimming cost V 5 bases and J 5 bases, with 7 bases left between them. Germline CDR1 is MNHEY and CDR2 is SVGAGI. The CDR3 here is CASSQGHEQYF. The CDR3 DNA reads as TGTGCCAGCAGTCAGGGGCACGAGCAGTACTTC.

J is TRBJ2-7 and V is TRBV13; perhaps D is TRBD1 or TRBD2 (6 bases each). This CDR3 has 16 amino acids. V was cut by 5 bases and J by 0 bases, with 17 bases left in between. CDR1 is PRHDT and CDR2 is FYEKMQ in the germline V gene (reference sequence). Here the CDR3 reads CASSPMGGSHSYEQYF. The CDR3 coding sequence is TGTGCCAGCAGCCCAATGGGGGGCTCTCACTCCTACGAGCAGTACTTC.

The chain recombines TRBV6-5 with TRBJ2-1, with D uncertain. Trimming pared 2 bases from V and 8 bases from J, leaving 7 bases between. This CDR3 comprises 12 residues. CDR1 and CDR2 from the germline V gene are MNHEY and SVGAGI. This CDR3 reads CASSYGNDEQFF. For the CDR3, the DNA is TGTGCCAGCAGTTACGGGAACGATGAGCAGTTCTTC.

The rearrangement joins TRBV4-1 to TRBJ2-1; D tentatively reads TRBD1 or TRBD2 (6 bases each). The CDR3 spans 20 residues. Germline CDR1 reads MGHRA; CDR2 reads YSYEKL. Trimming shortened V by 1 base and J by 0 bases, and 22 bases separated the two germline ends. This chain's CDR3 is CASSQGKTGGGRDSYNEQFF. The DNA of the CDR3 is TGCGCCAGCAGCCAAGGGAAGACAGGTGGAGGGCGGGACTCCTACAATGAGCAGTTCTTC.

The chain recombines TRBV7-9 with TRBJ2-5; D not resolved. Germline V CDR1 and CDR2: SEHNR, FQNEAQ (reference sequence). V was trimmed by 2 bases and J by 5 bases, leaving 3 bases between them. The CDR3 loop spans 11 amino acids. Written as DNA, the CDR3 is TGTGCCAGCAGCTTAATTGAGACCCAGTACTTC. This codes for CASSLIETQYF.